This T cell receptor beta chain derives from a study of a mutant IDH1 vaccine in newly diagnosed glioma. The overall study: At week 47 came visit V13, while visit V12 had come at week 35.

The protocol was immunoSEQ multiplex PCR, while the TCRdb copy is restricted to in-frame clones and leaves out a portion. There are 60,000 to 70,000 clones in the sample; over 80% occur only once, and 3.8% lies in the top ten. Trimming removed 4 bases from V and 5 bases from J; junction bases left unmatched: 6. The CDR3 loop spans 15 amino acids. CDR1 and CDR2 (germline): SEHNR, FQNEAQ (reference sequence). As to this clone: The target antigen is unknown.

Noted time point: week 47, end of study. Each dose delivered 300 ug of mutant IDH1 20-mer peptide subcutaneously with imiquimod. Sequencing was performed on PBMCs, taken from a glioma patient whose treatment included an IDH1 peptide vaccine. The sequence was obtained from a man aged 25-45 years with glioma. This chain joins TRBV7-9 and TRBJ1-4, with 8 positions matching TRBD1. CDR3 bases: TGTGCCAGCAGCTCCCCGGGACAGGCGAATGAAAAACTGTTTTTT. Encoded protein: CASSSPGQANEKLFF. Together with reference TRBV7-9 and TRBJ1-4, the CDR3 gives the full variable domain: DTGVSQNPRHKITKRGQNVTFRCDPISEHNRLYWYRQTLGQGPEFLTYFQNEAQLEKSRLLSDRFSAERPKGSFSTLEIQRTEQGDSAMYLCASSSPGQANEKLFFGSGTQLSVL.